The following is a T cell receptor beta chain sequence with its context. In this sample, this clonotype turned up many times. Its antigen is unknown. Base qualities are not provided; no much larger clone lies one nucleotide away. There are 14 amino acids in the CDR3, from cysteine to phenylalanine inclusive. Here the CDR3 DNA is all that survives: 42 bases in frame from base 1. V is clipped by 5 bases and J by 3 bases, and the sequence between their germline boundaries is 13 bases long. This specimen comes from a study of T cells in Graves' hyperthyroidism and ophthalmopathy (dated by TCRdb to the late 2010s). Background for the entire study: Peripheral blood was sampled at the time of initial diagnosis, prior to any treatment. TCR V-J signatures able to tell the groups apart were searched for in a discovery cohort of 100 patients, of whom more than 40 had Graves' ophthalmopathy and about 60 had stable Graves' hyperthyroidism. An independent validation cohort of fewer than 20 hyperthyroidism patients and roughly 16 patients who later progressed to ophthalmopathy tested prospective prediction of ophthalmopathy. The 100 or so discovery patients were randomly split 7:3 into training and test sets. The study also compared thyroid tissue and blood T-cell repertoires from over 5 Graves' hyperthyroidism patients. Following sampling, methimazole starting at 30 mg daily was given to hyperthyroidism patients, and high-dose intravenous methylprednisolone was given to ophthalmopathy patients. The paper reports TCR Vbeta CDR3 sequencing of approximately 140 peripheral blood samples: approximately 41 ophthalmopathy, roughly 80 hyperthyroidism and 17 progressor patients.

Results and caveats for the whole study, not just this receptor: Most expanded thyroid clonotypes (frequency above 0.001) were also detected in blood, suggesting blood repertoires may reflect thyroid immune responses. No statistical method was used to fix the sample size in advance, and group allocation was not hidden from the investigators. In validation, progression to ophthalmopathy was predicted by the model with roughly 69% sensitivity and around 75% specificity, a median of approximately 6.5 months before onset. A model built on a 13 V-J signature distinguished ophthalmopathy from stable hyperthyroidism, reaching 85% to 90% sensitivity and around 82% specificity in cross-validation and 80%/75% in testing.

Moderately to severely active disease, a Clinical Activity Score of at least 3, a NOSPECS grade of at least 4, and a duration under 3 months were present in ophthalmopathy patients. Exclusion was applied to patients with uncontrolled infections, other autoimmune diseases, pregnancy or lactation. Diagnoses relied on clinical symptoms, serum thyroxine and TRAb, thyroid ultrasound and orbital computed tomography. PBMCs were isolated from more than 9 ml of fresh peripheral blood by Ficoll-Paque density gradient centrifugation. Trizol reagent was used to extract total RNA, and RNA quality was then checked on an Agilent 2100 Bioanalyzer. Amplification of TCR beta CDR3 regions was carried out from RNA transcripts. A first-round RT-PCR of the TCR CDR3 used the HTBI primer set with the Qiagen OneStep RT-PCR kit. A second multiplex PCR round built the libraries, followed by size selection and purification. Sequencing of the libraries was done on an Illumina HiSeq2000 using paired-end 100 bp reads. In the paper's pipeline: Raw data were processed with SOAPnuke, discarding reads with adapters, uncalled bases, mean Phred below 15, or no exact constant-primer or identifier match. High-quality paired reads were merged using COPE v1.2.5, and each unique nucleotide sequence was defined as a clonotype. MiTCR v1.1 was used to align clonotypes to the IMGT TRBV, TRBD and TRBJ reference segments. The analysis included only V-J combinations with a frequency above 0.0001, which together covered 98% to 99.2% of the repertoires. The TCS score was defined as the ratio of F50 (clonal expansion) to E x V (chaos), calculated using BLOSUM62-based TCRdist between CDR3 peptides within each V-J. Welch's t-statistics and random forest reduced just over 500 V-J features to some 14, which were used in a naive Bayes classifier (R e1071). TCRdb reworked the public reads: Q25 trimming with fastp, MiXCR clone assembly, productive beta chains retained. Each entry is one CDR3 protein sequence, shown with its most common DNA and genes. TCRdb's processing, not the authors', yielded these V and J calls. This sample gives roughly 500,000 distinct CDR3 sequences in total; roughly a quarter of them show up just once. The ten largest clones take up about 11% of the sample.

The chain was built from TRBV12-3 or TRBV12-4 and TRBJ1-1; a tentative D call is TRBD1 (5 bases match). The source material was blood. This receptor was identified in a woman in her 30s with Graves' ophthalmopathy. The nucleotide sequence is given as TGTGCCAGCAGTGGCAGGGAAACGTACACTGAAGCTTTCTTT. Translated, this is CASSGRETYTEAFF.